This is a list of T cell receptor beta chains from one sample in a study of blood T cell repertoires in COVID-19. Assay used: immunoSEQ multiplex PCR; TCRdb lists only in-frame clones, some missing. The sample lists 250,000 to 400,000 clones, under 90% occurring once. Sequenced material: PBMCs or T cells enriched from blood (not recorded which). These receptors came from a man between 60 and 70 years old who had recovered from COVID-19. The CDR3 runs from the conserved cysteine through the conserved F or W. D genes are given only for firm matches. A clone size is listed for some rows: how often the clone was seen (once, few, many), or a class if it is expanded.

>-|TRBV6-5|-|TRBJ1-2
TGTGCCAGCAAGGACTTCTTCTCGGAGGGCTATGGCTACACCTTC
CASKDFFSEGYGYTF
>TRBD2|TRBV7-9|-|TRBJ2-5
TGTGCCAGCAGCTTAATGACTAGCGGGAGGGCCTCCCAAGAGACCCAGTACTTC
CASSLMTSGRASQETQYF
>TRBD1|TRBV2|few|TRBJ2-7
TGTGCCAGCAGTAGGGACAGGGGAAAATTCGAGCAGTACTTC
CASSRDRGKFEQYF
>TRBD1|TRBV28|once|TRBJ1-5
TGTGCCAGCGGGGGGGGACAGGCTTCTAATAGCAATCAGCCCCAGCATTTT
CASGGGQASNSNQPQHF
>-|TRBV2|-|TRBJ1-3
TGTGCCAGCAGCCGCTCAGGGCCTGGAAACACCATATATTTT
CASSRSGPGNTIYF
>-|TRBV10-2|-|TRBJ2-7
TGCGCCAGCGGCTCGGGTGGATACGAGCAGTACTTC
CASGSGGYEQYF
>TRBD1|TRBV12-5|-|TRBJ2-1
TGTGCTAGTGGTCGCGGGACAGGGAGGAACAATGAGCAGTTCTTC
CASGRGTGRNNEQFF
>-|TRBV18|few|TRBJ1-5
TGTGCCAGCTCCCCTGAGGGCAATCAGCCCCAGCATTTT
CASSPEGNQPQHF
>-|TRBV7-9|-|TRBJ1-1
TGTGCCAGCAGCTCCTCACAGGGAGAAGCTTTCTTT
CASSSSQGEAFF
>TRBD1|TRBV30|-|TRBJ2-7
TGTGCCTGGAGTGTAGAAGGACAGGGAGGCTTC
CAWSVEGQGGF
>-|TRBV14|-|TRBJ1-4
TGTGCCAGCAGCCCCAGGGGATGGGAAGAAAAACTGTTTTTT
CASSPRGWEEKLFF
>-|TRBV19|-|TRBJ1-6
TGTGCCAGTAGTATCTTTTCTGGGGGCGATTCACCCCTCCACTTT
CASSIFSGGDSPLHF
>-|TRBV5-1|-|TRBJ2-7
TGCGCCAGCAGCGCAGGCCAGGGGACCTCCTACGAGCAGTACTTC
CASSAGQGTSYEQYF
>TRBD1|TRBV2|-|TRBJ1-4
TGTGCCAGCAGTGACCCGGCAGGGGGGAATGAAAAACTGTTTTTT
CASSDPAGGNEKLFF
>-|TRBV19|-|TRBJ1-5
TGTGCCAGTAGTAATATAGGAGGAAATCAGCCCCAGCATTTT
CASSNIGGNQPQHF
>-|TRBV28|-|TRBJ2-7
TGTGCCAGCAGGGTCTCAGGGGCCCGAGGGGAGCAGTACTTC
CASRVSGARGEQYF
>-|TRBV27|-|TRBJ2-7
TGTGCCAGCCAAAGGACAGACCCATCCTACGAGCAGTACTTC
CASQRTDPSYEQYF
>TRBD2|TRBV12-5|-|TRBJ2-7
TGTGCTAGTGGCACCGGGACTAGCATGTACGAGCAGTACTTC
CASGTGTSMYEQYF
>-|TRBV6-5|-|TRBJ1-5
TGTGCCAGCATGCAGAATAGCAATCAGCCCCAGCATTTT
CASMQNSNQPQHF
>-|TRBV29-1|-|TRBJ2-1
TGCAGCACAAGGGGGAGCTCCTACAATGAGCAGTTCTTC
CSTRGSSYNEQFF
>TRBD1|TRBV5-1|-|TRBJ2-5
TGCGCCAGCAGCGTTCAGGGGGCTGAAGAGACCCAGTACTTC
CASSVQGAEETQYF
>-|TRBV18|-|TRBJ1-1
TGTGCCAGCTCATTGACAGGCGAGAACACTGAAGCTTTCTTT
CASSLTGENTEAFF
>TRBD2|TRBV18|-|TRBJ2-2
TGTGCCAGCTCACCCCCGCAGGGCGGGAGTACCGGGGAGCTGTTTTTT
CASSPPQGGSTGELFF
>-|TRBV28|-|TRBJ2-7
TGTGCCAGCAGGCCCAGGTGGAACCTCTCCTACGAGCAGTACTTC
CASRPRWNLSYEQYF
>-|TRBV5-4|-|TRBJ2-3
TGTGCCAGCAGCCGAGCGGGACAGGATAACACAGATACGCAGTATTTT
CASSRAGQDNTDTQYF
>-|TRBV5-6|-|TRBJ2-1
TGTGCCAGCAGCTTGGGACTTGCCTCCTACAATGAGCAGTTCTTC
CASSLGLASYNEQFF
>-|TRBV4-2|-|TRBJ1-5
TGTGCCAGCAGCCTCAGCGGGATTAGCAATCAGCCCCAGCATTTT
CASSLSGISNQPQHF
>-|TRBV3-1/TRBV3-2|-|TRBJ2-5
TGTGCCAGCAGCCAACTAGGAAACCAAGAGACCCAGTACTTC
CASSQLGNQETQYF
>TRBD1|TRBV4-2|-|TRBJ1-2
TGTGCCAGCAGCCGGGACAGAACTAACTATGGCTACACCTTC
CASSRDRTNYGYTF
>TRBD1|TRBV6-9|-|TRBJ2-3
TGTGCCAGCAGTTGGGATATATTCCGGGACAGTCGCACAGATACGCAGTATTTT
CASSWDIFRDSRTDTQYF
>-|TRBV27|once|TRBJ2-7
TGTGCCAGCAGCCAACGGAGACAGACCTACGAGCAGTACTTC
CASSQRRQTYEQYF
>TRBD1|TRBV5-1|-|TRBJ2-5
TGCGCCAGCAGCTCCCGACAGGGAGAGACCCAGTACTTC
CASSSRQGETQYF
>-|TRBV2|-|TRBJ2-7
TGTGCCAGCAGCTTCGACAGGCGAACCTACGAGCAGTACTTC
CASSFDRRTYEQYF